This T cell receptor beta chain originates from a study of blood T cell repertoires in COVID-19. Study details: COVID-19 samples collected from the United States, Italy and Spain covered acute and convalescent phases.

V dropped 4 bases and J dropped 3; count of bases not matched to a gene: 3. This CDR3 has 15 amino acids. Germline-derived CDR1 and CDR2 are KGHDR and SFDVKD. Recruits, aged roughly 18 to 95 years, lived in 20 to 30 US areas. As handled by the study authors: From reference gene primer amplification, estimates of nucleated cell counts were derived. Sequencing was performed with immunoSEQ multiplex PCR; in TCRdb, only in-frame clones are kept and a portion is missing. V, J and clone size reflect that table, while D and trimming were determined from the DNA. The sample includes a few hundred thousand clones, 84% of them seen just once.

The sequence was collected from a man aged 50-59 years who had recovered from COVID-19. The sample was PBMCs or T cells enriched from blood (not recorded which). The chain is built from TRBV24-1 and TRBJ1-4; 8 nucleotides agree with TRBD1. In DNA form, the CDR3 reads TGTGCCACCAGTGACGTGACAGGGGCTAATGAAAAACTGTTTTTT. The encoded protein is CATSDVTGANEKLFF.